This T cell receptor beta chain stems from a study of shared clonotypes between healthy human individuals. Study-level information: There were three CD4 naive, three CD4 memory, two CD8 naive and one CD8 memory plates per donor. Overall study results and limits: Naive subsets typically showed greater estimated richness than memory subsets.

Sequencing was performed with immunoSEQ multiplex PCR; in TCRdb, only in-frame clones are kept and a portion is missing. The table records about 1 million clones, 60% to 80% of them present only once. This CDR3 is 15 amino acids long. V was shortened by 5 bases and J by 6 bases, with 17 bases between the two germline ends. Germline CDR1 reads LNHNV; CDR2 reads YYDKDF (reference sequence). With respect to this clone: The antigen is undetermined.

The sequence derives from a man between 18 and 35 years old in good health. The specimen was memory CD4+ T cells sorted from blood. Subset meaning: CD45RA-negative fraction. The V gene is TRBV15, the J gene TRBJ2-1; TRBD2 is a possible D gene (6 bases). The CDR3 here is CATSRPGRLGNEQFF. CDR3 DNA: TGTGCCACCAGCCGACCAGGGAGGCTCGGCAATGAGCAGTTCTTC.